Sequencing of this TCR beta chain was carried out in a study of control samples from healthy donors and cancer patients. Assay used: immunoSEQ multiplex PCR; TCRdb lists only in-frame clones, some missing. The sample yields roughly 450,000 clones, approximately 92% seen once. This clone showed up just a few times. CDR3 length: 15 residues. Germline V CDR1 and CDR2: SGHAT, FQNNGV. V dropped 6 bases and J dropped 2 bases, with 17 bases sitting between them. Sequencing was carried out using PBMCs. The rearrangement links TRBV11-2 to TRBJ2-7, with D unclear. This TCR was sampled from a man aged 35 to 55 with head and neck cancer. CDR3 sequence: CASSNLRGRPYEQYF. CDR3 sequence (DNA): TGTGCCAGCAGTAACCTCCGAGGACGTCCCTACGAGCAGTACTTC.